This T cell receptor (beta chain) was sequenced in a study of T cells after yellow fever vaccination. Whole-study findings and limits: Some clonotypes, a small share, were shared between CD4 and CD8 compartments. The study re-detected most primary-vaccination clones after the booster (about 96% CD4, around 89% CD8).

Worth noting for this clonotype: Antigen: not known.

The CDR3 runs to 13 residues. Trimming pared 3 bases from V and 7 bases from J, leaving 12 bases between. The V gene's germline CDR1 is SNHLY and CDR2 FYNNEI. Conversion of TCR transcripts into cDNA relied on 5'RACE template switching, which added a universal primer site and UMIs. Each CDR3 protein gets one entry after TCRdb re-called the 5' RACE reads with MiXCR. The sample gives about 150,000 distinct CDR3 sequences, around 6.3% of which show up once; about 0.6% is in the top ten. V usage is TRBV2 and J usage is TRBJ1-2, with D unresolved. The sample was CD4+ T cells sorted from PBMCs, taken 10 days after the yellow fever booster vaccination. This sequence originates from a man aged 25 to 45 who received the YFV17D yellow fever vaccine. The CDR3 loop reads CASSDGRRSGYTF. The DNA for the CDR3 is TGTGCCAGCAGTGACGGCAGAAGGAGTGGCTACACCTTC.